The rows below give T cell receptor beta chains drawn from one sample of a study of cytomegalovirus exposure and HLA in healthy donors. This table comes from immunoSEQ multiplex PCR, and its TCRdb copy is limited to in-frame clones, with some not included. The sample includes under 200,000 clones, about 79% of them seen just once. The sequenced sample consisted of PBMCs. These TCRs come from a man aged 50 or older in good health and CMV-seropositive. CDR3s include the opening cysteine and the closing phenylalanine or tryptophan. D genes are given only for firm matches. Size is stated for part of the rows, as once, few or many counts, or as a class when the clone is expanded.

abundance: -; d_gene: TRBD1; v_gene: TRBV19; j_gene: TRBJ1-4; CDR3nt: TGTGCCAGTAGTAGAAGTTGGGCAGGGGGAGGTGAAAAACTGTTTTTT; CDR3aa: CASSRSWAGGGEKLFF
abundance: few; d_gene: -; v_gene: TRBV7-8; j_gene: TRBJ2-1; CDR3nt: TGTGCCAGCAGCTTGGGCCCGGGGGGCCCCGCTACGAATGAGCAGTTCTTC; CDR3aa: CASSLGPGGPATNEQFF
abundance: -; d_gene: -; v_gene: TRBV6-6; j_gene: TRBJ1-5; CDR3nt: TGTGCCAGCAGCAGGCAGGGTAGTGGTAATCAGCCCCAGCATTTT; CDR3aa: CASSRQGSGNQPQHF
abundance: -; d_gene: TRBD2; v_gene: TRBV29-1; j_gene: TRBJ2-5; CDR3nt: TGCAGCGTTGAAGTACCAGCGGGGAATTTGGAGACCCAGTACTTC; CDR3aa: CSVEVPAGNLETQYF
abundance: -; d_gene: TRBD1; v_gene: TRBV6-1; j_gene: TRBJ2-3; CDR3nt: TGTGCCAGCAGTGCCGGGACAGCCACAGATACGCAGTATTTT; CDR3aa: CASSAGTATDTQYF
abundance: once; d_gene: TRBD1; v_gene: TRBV5-1; j_gene: TRBJ1-2; CDR3nt: TGCGCCAGCAGCTCTCCTGACAGGGGGAGCGGCTACACCTTC; CDR3aa: CASSSPDRGSGYTF
abundance: -; d_gene: TRBD2; v_gene: TRBV9; j_gene: TRBJ2-2; CDR3nt: TGTGCCAGCAGCGTCTCTGGACTAGCGGGGAACACCGGGGAGCTGTTTTTT; CDR3aa: CASSVSGLAGNTGELFF
abundance: -; d_gene: TRBD2; v_gene: TRBV29-1; j_gene: TRBJ2-1; CDR3nt: TGCAGCGCTCAGCTAGCGGGAAGTAACAATGAGCAGTTCTTC; CDR3aa: CSAQLAGSNNEQFF
abundance: -; d_gene: -; v_gene: TRBV6-5; j_gene: TRBJ1-1; CDR3nt: TGTGCCAGCAGTTACACGGACTCCTATCGAGGCACTGAAGCTTTCTTT; CDR3aa: CASSYTDSYRGTEAFF
abundance: few; d_gene: TRBD1; v_gene: TRBV5-6; j_gene: TRBJ2-2; CDR3nt: TGTGCCAGCAGCCAAGCCTCGCTCGGGACAGAGACCGGGGAGCTGTTTTTT; CDR3aa: CASSQASLGTETGELFF
abundance: -; d_gene: TRBD1; v_gene: TRBV2; j_gene: TRBJ1-4; CDR3nt: TGTGCCAGCAGTGAGCAGGGGGCGGATGAAAAACTGTTTTTT; CDR3aa: CASSEQGADEKLFF
abundance: -; d_gene: TRBD2; v_gene: TRBV4-2; j_gene: TRBJ2-3; CDR3nt: TGTGCCAGCAGCCCCCGACTAGCGGGGGGATCCGAGAACACAGATACGCAGTATTTT; CDR3aa: CASSPRLAGGSENTDTQYF
abundance: -; d_gene: TRBD1; v_gene: TRBV6-5; j_gene: TRBJ1-1; CDR3nt: TGTGCCAGCAGTTACGAAAGGGGACAGGGCAACACTGAAGCTTTCTTT; CDR3aa: CASSYERGQGNTEAFF
abundance: few; d_gene: -; v_gene: TRBV10-1; j_gene: TRBJ1-1; CDR3nt: TGCGCCAGCAGTGAGGCCAGAACCACTGAAGCTTTCTTT; CDR3aa: CASSEARTTEAFF
abundance: -; d_gene: -; v_gene: TRBV7-9; j_gene: TRBJ2-5; CDR3nt: TGTGCCAGCAGCTTAGCGGGGGGAGTGGAGACCCAGTACTTC; CDR3aa: CASSLAGGVETQYF